This record looks at one T cell receptor beta chain sequence and its context. These data are taken from a study of blood T cell repertoires in COVID-19. Study overall: Material from acute and convalescent COVID-19 was sourced from the United States, Italy and Spain.

Assay used: immunoSEQ multiplex PCR; TCRdb lists only in-frame clones, some missing. This sample carries hundreds of thousands of clones, 88% of them seen once, and the ten largest clones take around 0.7%. The length of the CDR3 is 20 residues. Germline V gives CDR1 SQVTM, CDR2 ANQGSEA. With 4 bases clipped from V and 3 bases from J, the junction kept 18 bases outside the gene matches. The sequence was collected from a man between 35 and 55 years old with acute or convalescent COVID-19. The sample was peripheral blood. The chain carries TRBV29-1 and TRBJ2-7, with 16 bases lining up with TRBD2. CDR3 nucleotide sequence: TGCAGCGTTGTTTTGTCTGGTGCGGGACTAGCGGGAGGGCCATTCTACGAGCAGTACTTC. Translated, it gives CSVVLSGAGLAGGPFYEQYF.